This T cell receptor (beta chain) was found in a study of shared clonotypes between healthy human individuals. Clones were sequenced by immunoSEQ multiplex PCR, and TCRdb holds only the in-frame ones, with some missing. The table records roughly 2,000,000 clones, about 93% of them present only once. CDR3 length equals 15 residues. Germline loops: CDR1 SGDLS, CDR2 YYNGEE. Trimming cost V 0 bases and J 0 bases, with 9 bases left between them. The naive CD8 population came from CD45RO-negative cells selected for CCR7, without terminally differentiated effector memory CD45RA+ cells. The chain carries TRBV9 and TRBJ1-1; D uncertain. Sequencing was performed on naive CD8+ T cells from PBMCs. This sequence was found in a young man in good health. Some clones in this sample may be carry-over from other donors' samples. The CDR3 spells CASSVGSSVNTEAFF. Written as DNA, the CDR3 is TGTGCCAGCAGCGTAGGTAGCAGCGTGAACACTGAAGCTTTCTTT.